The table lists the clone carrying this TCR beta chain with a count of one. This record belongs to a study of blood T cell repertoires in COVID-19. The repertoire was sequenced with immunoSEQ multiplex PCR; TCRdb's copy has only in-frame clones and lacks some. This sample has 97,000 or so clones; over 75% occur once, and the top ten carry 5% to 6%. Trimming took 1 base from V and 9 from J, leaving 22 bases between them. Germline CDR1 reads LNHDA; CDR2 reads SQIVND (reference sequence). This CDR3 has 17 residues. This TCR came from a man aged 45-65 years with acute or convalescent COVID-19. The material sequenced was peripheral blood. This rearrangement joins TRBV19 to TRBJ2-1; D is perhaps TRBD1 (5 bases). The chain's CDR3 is CASSIVGPGKGNSEQFF. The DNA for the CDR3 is TGTGCCAGTAGTATAGTGGGGCCTGGGAAAGGCAATAGTGAGCAGTTCTTC.